The source of this T cell receptor beta chain is a study of T-cell memory formation after mild COVID-19. Study-level points and caveats: Shrinking CD4+ clones resided mostly in CM and EM, and CD8+ ones in EMRA.

A 5'RACE reaction primed in the constant segment made cDNA libraries of TCR alpha and TCR beta, and these carried sample barcodes and UMIs. MiXCR, applied by TCRdb to the 5' RACE reads, yields one record per CDR3 protein. The table shows approximately 51,000 distinct CDR3 sequences, with over 8.5% occurring only once. In regard to this clonotype: No antigen is known for it.

The V and J ends lost 7 bases and 2 bases respectively, with 8 bases between them. The V gene's germline CDR1 is DFQATT and CDR2 SNEGSKA (reference sequence). This CDR3 spans 11 amino acids. Sequencing used PBMCs or a T cell subset sorted from them (not recorded which). The TCR comes from an adult woman who had mild COVID-19 (a few samples of this study predate the infection). Cell type and time point are not known. The chain combines TRBV20-1 with TRBJ1-1; D not resolved. CDR3 nucleotide sequence: TGCAGTGTTTGGGAAAACACTGAAGCTTTCTTT. Protein sequence: CSVWENTEAFF.